The 18 T cell receptor beta chains listed next were all sequenced from one sample in a study of beta chain features in type 1 diabetes. The whole isolated RNA underwent reverse transcription, so sequencing captured expressed TCRB transcripts. Produced via immunoSEQ multiplex PCR; TCRdb's table is partial and in-frame only. The table records around 350,000 clones, over 10% of them present only once. The sample comprised naive CD4+ T cells from blood. The source of these receptors is a man aged 18-30 years in good health.

The chain joins TRBV28 to TRBJ1-1; TRBD1 matches at 8 bases. This CDR3 is built from 15 residues. J gave up 1 base and V 5 bases, and 6 bases lay outside the gene matches. Per the germline V gene, CDR1 is MDHEN and CDR2 is SYDVKM. The DNA for the CDR3 is TGTGCCAGCAGTAACCCAGGGGGCGGGAACACTGAAGCTTTCTTT. This translates into CASSNPGGGNTEAFF.

The table lists this clone with a few counts. This chain links TRBV18 with TRBJ1-2; 7 bases are a match to TRBD1. The junction had 8 bases not matched to a gene; V was cut back by 2 bases and J by 5 bases. CDR3 size: 15 residues. CDR1 KGHSH and CDR2 LQKENI come from the germline V gene. The CDR3 loop reads CASSPSGGILYGYTF. As DNA, the CDR3 is TGTGCCAGCTCACCATCAGGGGGGATCCTTTATGGCTACACCTTC.

Only a few counts were recorded for this clone. The V gene is TRBV28, the J gene TRBJ1-6, with 10 bases identical to TRBD1. V lost 5 bases to trimming and J lost 10 bases; unmatched junction nucleotides: 8. This CDR3 has 15 amino acids. Germline V gives CDR1 MDHEN, CDR2 SYDVKM. The CDR3 nucleotides read TGTGCCAGCAGTCTCCAGGACAGGGGGGGATCACCCCTCCACTTT. The encoded protein is CASSLQDRGGSPLHF.

The chain couples TRBV7-9 to TRBJ1-4; tentatively, D is TRBD1 (5 bases). This CDR3 is 14 amino acids long. The V end lost 1 base, the J end lost 7 bases, and 10 bases lay between the germline ends. Germline CDR1 and CDR2: SEHNR and FQNEAQ (reference sequence). CDR3 region: CASSLGDWREKLFF. CDR3 coding DNA: TGTGCCAGCAGCTTAGGGGACTGGCGTGAAAAACTGTTTTTT. Combining the CDR3 with reference TRBV7-9 and TRBJ1-4 gives the whole variable domain DTGVSQNPRHKITKRGQNVTFRCDPISEHNRLYWYRQTLGQGPEFLTYFQNEAQLEKSRLLSDRFSAERPKGSFSTLEIQRTEQGDSAMYLCASSLGDWREKLFFGSGTQLSVL.

This clone has a handful of counts. The same CDR3 is also encoded by other DNA sequences in this sample. The V call is TRBV5-1, the J call TRBJ2-2; D might be TRBD1 (6 bases). Germline V gives CDR1 SGHRS, CDR2 YFSETQ. The CDR3 length is 16 residues. V gave up 4 bases and J gave up 2 bases, with 15 bases separating them. CDR3 loop: CASSLTGTPNTGELFF. Written as DNA, the CDR3 is TGCGCCAGCAGCCTAACCGGGACACCCAACACCGGGGAGCTGTTTTTT.

The rearrangement joins TRBV28 to TRBJ2-3; 9 bases match TRBD2. The V segment lost 4 bases and the J segment 2 bases; nucleotides outside the gene matches: 13. The CDR3 runs to 18 residues. CDR1 is MDHEN and CDR2 is SYDVKM in the germline V gene. In DNA, the CDR3 is TGTGCCAGCAGTTCCGCGGCGGGAGGGTCGAGCCCCACAGATACGCAGTATTTT. Protein product: CASSSAAGGSSPTDTQYF.

This rearrangement joins TRBV6-6 to TRBJ1-5, with D perhaps TRBD1 (6 bases). V was clipped by 2 bases and J by 5 bases, with 13 bases between them. The germline CDR1 and CDR2 sequences are MNHNY and SVGAGI (reference sequence). The CDR3 spans 15 residues. CDR3 sequence (DNA): TGTGCCAGCAGTTACGGTAACAGGGTGGATCAGCCCCAGCATTTT. Protein product: CASSYGNRVDQPQHF.

This clone turned up a few times. The V call is TRBV30, the J call TRBJ2-1; D gene unclear. The CDR3 totals 13 residues. The V gene lost 1 base and the J gene lost 0 bases, with 4 bases spanning the gap. Per the germline V gene, CDR1 is GTSNPN and CDR2 is SVGIG (reference sequence). CDR3 region: CAWSDSSYNEQFF. CDR3 sequence (DNA): TGTGCCTGGAGTGACAGCTCCTACAATGAGCAGTTCTTC.

This clone was detected only a few times. This chain links TRBV30 with TRBJ1-1; 7 bases align to TRBD1. This CDR3 has 13 residues. V shed 8 bases, J shed 2 bases, and the junction held 8 bases outside the gene matches. CDR1 is GTSNPN and CDR2 is SVGIG in the germline V gene (reference sequence). The CDR3 nucleotides are TGTGCCGTCTCGGGACAGAGAAACACTGAAGCTTTCTTT. It specifies CAVSGQRNTEAFF.

The V call is TRBV18, the J call TRBJ1-5, with 10 bases that match TRBD1. The CDR3 sequence is 19 residues long. V dropped 3 bases and J dropped 5; count of bases not matched to a gene: 16. Germline V gene sequence: CDR1 KGHSH, CDR2 LQKENI. The CDR3 region is CASSPRSGTGAQWDQPQHF. For the CDR3, the DNA is TGTGCCAGCTCACCGAGGTCCGGGACAGGGGCCCAGTGGGATCAGCCCCAGCATTTT.

The chain has TRBV6-5 and TRBJ1-5; the D is unclear. The CDR3 sequence is 16 residues long. Germline V CDR1 and CDR2: MNHEY, SVGAGI. V was clipped by 0 bases and J by 2 bases, with 11 bases between them. CDR3: CASSYSRAAGNQPQHF. CDR3 DNA: TGTGCCAGCAGTTACTCGAGGGCGGCAGGCAATCAGCCCCAGCATTTT.

The sample holds a few counts of this clone. The same CDR3 can be traced to other DNA sequences in this sample. The chain employs TRBV5-1 and TRBJ2-3, with D perhaps matching TRBD2 (6 bases). The CDR3 consists of 14 residues. Trimming shortened V by 0 bases and J by 1 base, and 6 bases separated the two germline ends. Germline-derived CDR1 and CDR2 are SGHRS and YFSETQ. Written as DNA, the CDR3 is TGCGCCAGCAGCTTGGGCGGGGGCACAGATACGCAGTATTTT. This encodes CASSLGGGTDTQYF.

This chain uses TRBV7-2 with TRBJ2-7, with 7 bases identical to TRBD1. Germline CDR1 and CDR2: SGHTA and FQGNSA. The V segment lost 5 bases and the J segment 3 bases; nucleotides outside the gene matches: 4. The CDR3 is 13 amino acids. The CDR3 reads CASSARQGYEQYF. CDR3 coding DNA: TGTGCCAGCAGCGCTCGACAGGGCTACGAGCAGTACTTC.

This clone was observed a handful of times. The chain links TRBV7-2 to TRBJ1-1; D is possibly TRBD1 (6 bases). Germline V gives CDR1 SGHTA, CDR2 FQGNSA. V lost 9 bases and J lost 0, with 11 bases in between. The CDR3 covers 13 residues. The CDR3 nucleotides are TGTGCCAGTACAGGGAATATGAACACTGAAGCTTTCTTT. Encoded protein: CASTGNMNTEAFF.

This clone was seen a handful of times. The V and J genes are TRBV18 and TRBJ2-7; tentative D call: TRBD1 (6 bases). Germline CDR1 KGHSH, CDR2 LQKENI. The CDR3 has 13 amino acids. Trimming cost V 2 bases and J 4 bases, with 9 bases left between them. The CDR3 spells CASSPKQGYEQYF. Written as DNA, the CDR3 is TGTGCCAGCTCACCAAAGCAGGGGTACGAGCAGTACTTC.

In its sample, this clone was seen a few times. The CDR3 coding sequence is TGTGCCAGCAGCTTTAGTACCCAAGAGACCCAGTACTTC. Residues: CASSFSTQETQYF. The V and J genes are TRBV11-2 and TRBJ2-5; D uncertain. Trimming took 3 bases from V and 1 from J, leaving 6 bases between them. There are 13 residues in the CDR3. Per the germline V gene, CDR1 is SGHAT and CDR2 is FQNNGV.

The CDR3 DNA reads as TGTGCCCCGGGGGACCACAATGAGCAGTTCTTC. It codes for CAPGDHNEQFF. The gene calls are TRBV7-9 and TRBJ2-1; D perhaps matches TRBD2 (6 bases). V lost 11 bases, J lost 5 bases, and 10 bases lay in between. CDR1 is SEHNR, CDR2 FQNEAQ, per germline (reference sequence). This CDR3 spans 11 amino acids.

There are a few counts of this clone. V usage is TRBV7-2 and J usage is TRBJ2-2; TRBD2 matches 7 bases. J was trimmed by 4 bases and V by 5 bases; bases with no gene match: 7. CDR1 and CDR2 from the germline V gene are SGHTA and FQGNSA. The CDR3 runs 15 residues. The CDR3 protein is CASSPMRTSTGELFF. The DNA of the CDR3 is TGTGCCAGCAGCCCAATGAGGACTAGCACCGGGGAGCTGTTTTTT.